Listed here are 13 T cell receptor beta chains from one sample, sequenced in a study of Ad26.COV2.S vaccination and SARS-CoV-2 variants. Treatment reported: roughly 18 received Ad26.COV2.S at low or high dose, single or two shots; about five received placebo; per-sample allocation not given. Collection of samples fell on day 63 after the first vaccine or placebo injection. Libraries were prepared by immunoSEQ multiplex PCR; TCRdb keeps only in-frame clonotypes and omits some of them. The sample contains some 450,000 clones, 80% to 95% of which appear only once. Material: peripheral blood, obtained in a trial of Ad26.COV2.S vaccine versus placebo. Source of these receptors: a person aged 18-60 years who received the Ad26.COV2.S COVID-19 vaccine or a placebo.

In DNA, the CDR3 is TGTGCCAGCCAGACGGGGGGCATCAATCAGCCCCAGCATTTT. Amino acid sequence: CASQTGGINQPQHF. V and J are TRBV2 and TRBJ1-5; D perhaps matches TRBD1 (6 bases). With 8 bases removed from V and 3 bases from J, the gap between germline ends came to 14 bases. Germline V gene lookup returns CDR1 SNHLY and CDR2 FYNNEI. The CDR3 consists of 14 residues.

The V call is TRBV24-1, the J call TRBJ2-2; 10 bases fit TRBD2. Trimming removed 5 bases from V and 1 base from J; junction bases left unmatched: 0. From germline, CDR1 is KGHDR and CDR2 SFDVKD. The CDR3 runs to 15 residues. The CDR3 DNA reads TGTGCCACCAGTGCTAGCGGGAGGAACACCGGGGAGCTGTTTTTT. It specifies CATSASGRNTGELFF.

This clone was detected a few times. The chain recombines TRBV18 with TRBJ1-5; no clear D gene. CDR1 is KGHSH and CDR2 is LQKENI in the germline V gene. This CDR3 is 12 amino acids long. Trimming shortened V by 2 bases and J by 8 bases, and 7 bases separated the two germline ends. The CDR3 spells CASSPTSEPQHF. For the CDR3, the DNA is TGTGCCAGCTCACCAACATCGGAGCCCCAGCATTTT.

V is TRBV30 and J is TRBJ2-1; 10 bases are a match to TRBD2. Germline lookup yields CDR1 GTSNPN and CDR2 SVGIG (reference sequence). The length of the CDR3 is 17 residues. J was trimmed by 6 bases and V by 0 bases; bases with no gene match: 11. The CDR3 reads CAWSVYGSGRFGNEQFF. CDR3 coding DNA: TGTGCCTGGAGTGTATACGGTAGCGGGAGGTTCGGCAATGAGCAGTTCTTC.

The chain uses TRBV5-1 and TRBJ2-5; no clear D. CDR1 is SGHRS, CDR2 YFSETQ, per germline. The CDR3 covers 12 residues. V lost 4 bases and J 3 bases, leaving 7 bases between the germline ends. This CDR3 is CASSLSEETQYF. CDR3 sequence (DNA): TGCGCCAGCAGCCTATCGGAAGAGACCCAGTACTTC.

The chain combines TRBV19 with TRBJ1-2; TRBD1 aligns across 9 bases. The trim removed 10 bases at V and 4 bases at J, leaving 10 bases unmatched. CDR3 length equals 14 residues. Looked up from germline, CDR1 is LNHDA and CDR2 is SQIVND (reference sequence). The CDR3: CAIPGQGLGYGYTF. The CDR3 DNA sequence: TGTGCCATTCCGGGACAGGGATTAGGCTATGGCTACACCTTC.

This chain connects TRBV13 to TRBJ1-1; D call uncertain. The V gene's germline CDR1 is PRHDT and CDR2 FYEKMQ (reference sequence). The V end was cut by 5 bases, the J end by 2 bases, with 9 bases between. The CDR3 loop spans 13 amino acids. CDR3 loop: CASSPQLNTEAFF. CDR3 coding DNA: TGTGCCAGCAGCCCACAACTAAACACTGAAGCTTTCTTT. The full variable domain, rest sourced from reference TRBV13 and TRBJ1-1, is AAGVIQSPRHLIKEKRETATLKCYPIPRHDTVYWYQQGPGQDPQFLISFYEKMQSDKGSIPDRFSAQQFSDYHSELNMSSLELGDSALYFCASSPQLNTEAFFGQGTRLTVV.

This chain connects TRBV28 to TRBJ1-1, with D perhaps matching TRBD1 (5 bases). Germline V gives CDR1 MDHEN, CDR2 SYDVKM. This CDR3 is 14 amino acids long. V gave up 6 bases and J gave up 3 bases, with 14 bases separating them. The CDR3 sequence: CASRLRGVYTEAFF. The CDR3 DNA reads as TGTGCCAGCAGGCTTCGGGGGGTCTACACTGAAGCTTTCTTT.

The chain links TRBV18 to TRBJ2-6; D might be TRBD1 (6 bases). Germline loops: CDR1 KGHSH, CDR2 LQKENI. There are 15 residues in the CDR3. Trimming pared 2 bases from V and 2 bases from J, leaving 7 bases between. The DNA for the CDR3 is TGTGCCAGCTCACCAACAGGGACTGGGGCCAACGTCCTGACTTTC. Translating gives CASSPTGTGANVLTF.

This clone appeared once. J is TRBJ2-7 and V is TRBV7-8, with D perhaps given as TRBD1 or TRBD2 (7 bases each). Trimming took off 1 base at V and 5 bases at J, with 15 bases between the two ends. Per germline, CDR1 SGHVS and CDR2 FQNEAQ. The CDR3 totals 15 residues. As DNA, the CDR3 is TGTGCCAGCAGCTTAGGGGCAGGGGGGGCCCACGAGCAGTACTTC. This sequence encodes CASSLGAGGAHEQYF.

This chain uses TRBV12-3 or TRBV12-4 with TRBJ2-5; 8 bases fit TRBD1. Trimming at V came to 4 bases and at J to 4 bases, leaving 2 bases not matched to a gene. There are 13 residues in the CDR3. The CDR3: CASSSTGVETQYF. CDR3 bases: TGTGCCAGCAGTTCGACAGGGGTAGAGACCCAGTACTTC.

About this clone: Other DNA sequences within the sample encode an identical CDR3. This rearrangement joins TRBV7-9 to TRBJ2-1, with TRBD2 matching 10 bases. The V segment lost 4 bases and the J segment 4 bases; nucleotides outside the gene matches: 1. Germline CDR1 reads SEHNR; CDR2 reads FQNEAQ (reference sequence). The CDR3 runs 14 residues. The CDR3 DNA sequence: TGTGCCAGCAGCTCTAGCGGGAGTTACAATGAGCAGTTCTTC. It translates to CASSSSGSYNEQFF.

The count of this clone is one. This chain joins TRBV10-3 and TRBJ2-2, with D uncertain. CDR3 length equals 13 residues. In germline, CDR1 is ENHRY, CDR2 SYGVKD. V was trimmed by 2 bases and J by 5 bases, leaving 6 bases between them. The CDR3 DNA reads TGTGCCATCAGTGAGGAGTGGACCGGGGAGCTGTTTTTT. This encodes CAISEEWTGELFF.